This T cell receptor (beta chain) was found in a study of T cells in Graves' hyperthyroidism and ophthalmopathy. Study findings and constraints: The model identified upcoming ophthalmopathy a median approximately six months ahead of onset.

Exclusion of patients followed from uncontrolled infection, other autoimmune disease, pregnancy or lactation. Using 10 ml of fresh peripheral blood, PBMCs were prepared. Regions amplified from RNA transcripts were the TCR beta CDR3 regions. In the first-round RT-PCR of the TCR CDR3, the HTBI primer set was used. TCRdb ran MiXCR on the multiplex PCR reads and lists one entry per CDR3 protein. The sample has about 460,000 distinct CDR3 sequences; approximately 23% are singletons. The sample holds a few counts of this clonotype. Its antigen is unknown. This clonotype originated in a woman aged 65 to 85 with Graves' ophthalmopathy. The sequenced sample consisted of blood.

As DNA, the CDR3 is TGTGCCATCAGTGAGGAAGGACTAGCGGGAGAGAACACCGGGGAGCTGTTTTTT. Protein product: CAISEEGLAGENTGELFF. J is TRBJ2-2 and V is TRBV10-3; the match to TRBD2 covers 13 bases. V dropped 2 bases and J dropped 1; count of bases not matched to a gene: 4. Germline V gene data show CDR1 as ENHRY and CDR2 as SYGVKD. The CDR3 extends over 18 amino acids.